This T cell receptor beta chain was sequenced in a study of shared clonotypes between healthy human individuals. Overall study: Those who served as donors were a couple of women and a few men between the ages of 18 and 49.

Every subset's genomic DNA went evenly onto several immunoSEQ plates. The table came from immunoSEQ multiplex PCR; TCRdb's copy has only in-frame clones and leaves some out. In the table there are about 770,000 clones, just under 75% of which are singletons. The CDR3 is made up of 15 amino acids. Germline CDR1 MNHEY, CDR2 SMNVEV (reference sequence). The V segment lost 5 bases and the J segment 0 bases; nucleotides outside the gene matches: 6. The TCR originated in a woman under 40 in good health. This sequence joins TRBV27 and TRBJ1-1; 7 bases fit TRBD1. Sequencing was carried out using memory CD4+ T cells sorted from blood. Noted subset: CD45RA-negative fraction. The chain's CDR3 is CASSGRGAMNTEAFF. The CDR3 bases are TGTGCCAGCAGTGGCAGGGGGGCCATGAACACTGAAGCTTTCTTT.